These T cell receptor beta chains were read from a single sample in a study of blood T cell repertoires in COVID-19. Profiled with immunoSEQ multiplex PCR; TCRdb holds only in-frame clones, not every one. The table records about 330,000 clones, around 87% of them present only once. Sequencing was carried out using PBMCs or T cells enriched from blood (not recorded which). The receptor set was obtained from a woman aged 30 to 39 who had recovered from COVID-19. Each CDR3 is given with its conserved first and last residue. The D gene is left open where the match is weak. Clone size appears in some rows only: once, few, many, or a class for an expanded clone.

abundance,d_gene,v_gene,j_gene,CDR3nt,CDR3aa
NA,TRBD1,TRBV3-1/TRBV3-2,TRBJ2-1,TGTGCCAGCAGCCAGTACAGGGGTCTTGAGCAGTTCTTC,CASSQYRGLEQFF
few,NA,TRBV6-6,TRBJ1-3,TGTGCCAGCAGTCTGCCGGGGGACCACTCTGGAAACACCATATATTTT,CASSLPGDHSGNTIYF
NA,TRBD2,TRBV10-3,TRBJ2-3,TGTGCCATCAGACAAACCGCCGGGACTAGCGGGCAGGCAGATACGCAGTATTTT,CAIRQTAGTSGQADTQYF
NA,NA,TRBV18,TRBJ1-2,TGTGCCAGCTCACGAGGGACATCCTCCTATGGCTACACCTTC,CASSRGTSSYGYTF
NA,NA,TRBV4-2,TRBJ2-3,TGTGCCAGCAGCCAGGTGTCCGGGACTCTTCCTGCAGATACGCAGTATTTT,CASSQVSGTLPADTQYF
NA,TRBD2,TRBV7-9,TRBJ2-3,TGTGCCAGCAGCCGAGGAGCTAGCGGAGATACGCAGTATTTT,CASSRGASGDTQYF
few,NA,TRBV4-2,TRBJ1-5,TGTGCCAGCAGCCAAAGCTCGTTAAGCAATCAGCCCCAGCATTTT,CASSQSSLSNQPQHF
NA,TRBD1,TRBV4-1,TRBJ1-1,TGCGCCAGCAGCCAAGTACCGGGACAGGCCAGACAAGCTTTCTTT,CASSQVPGQARQAFF
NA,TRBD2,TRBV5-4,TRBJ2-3,TGTGCCAGCAGCTTGTCGTCTAGCGGGGGGAGCACAGATACGCAGTATTTT,CASSLSSSGGSTDTQYF
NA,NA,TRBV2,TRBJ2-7,TGTGCCAGCAGTGAAGCGGAGACGGGGTTTCTGGGGTACGAGCAGTACTTC,CASSEAETGFLGYEQYF
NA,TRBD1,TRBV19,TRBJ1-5,TGTGCCAGTAGTATATCTGGGACAGGGGGAAGCAATCAGCCCCAGCATTTT,CASSISGTGGSNQPQHF